Listed below are T cell receptor beta chains from one sample, sequenced in a study of blood T cell repertoires in COVID-19. Method: immunoSEQ multiplex PCR; TCRdb's copy keeps in-frame clones and lacks some. This repertoire shows 150,000 to 200,000 clones, roughly 84% found once; its top ten account for roughly 7%. The sample was PBMCs or T cells enriched from blood (not recorded which). These receptors all stem from a woman aged 45-65 years who had recovered from COVID-19. CDR3s include the opening cysteine and the closing phenylalanine or tryptophan. Fields, in order: V gene, J gene, D gene, clone size, CDR3 DNA, CDR3 protein. A D gene is named only where the DNA matches it firmly. Some rows have no size entry. The others give once, few or many, or a class for an expanded clone.

TRBV29-1	TRBJ2-2	NA	once	TGCAGCGTTGGGAGGGGGCTCATGGGCACCGGGGAGCTGTTTTTT	CSVGRGLMGTGELFF
TRBV6-5	TRBJ1-4	NA	NA	TGTGCCACGGGGTCGGCCCCGCGGTGGGAAAAACTGTTTTTT	CATGSAPRWEKLFF
TRBV23-1	TRBJ1-4	NA	NA	TGCGCCAGCAGTTTAAAGCCTCCCAATGAAAAACTGTTTTTT	CASSLKPPNEKLFF
TRBV27	TRBJ1-1	TRBD1	few	TGTGCCAGCAGTTTATACTCGGGGGGACAGGGGGCTCGGGTCACTGAAGCTTTCTTT	CASSLYSGGQGARVTEAFF
TRBV4-1	TRBJ2-7	TRBD2	NA	TGCGCCAGCAGCCAAGAAGCGGTGTCGGCGGGAGGCCAGTACTTC	CASSQEAVSAGGQYF
TRBV7-2	TRBJ1-5	NA	NA	TGTGCCAGCAGCTCTGAGGCAGCGACGAGCAATCAGCCCCAGCATTTT	CASSSEAATSNQPQHF
TRBV11-3	TRBJ2-7	TRBD1	few	TGTGCCAGCAGCTCGGGACAGGGTCCCTCCTACGAGCAGTACTTC	CASSSGQGPSYEQYF
TRBV19	TRBJ1-1	TRBD1	NA	TGTGCCAGTAGTAACTCGGACAGGGAAGATGCTTTCTTT	CASSNSDREDAFF
TRBV7-8	TRBJ1-5	NA	NA	TGTGCCAGCAGCCAGAGCGGGGGGGTTCAGCCCCAGCATTTT	CASSQSGGVQPQHF
TRBV14	TRBJ1-2	TRBD1	NA	TGTGCCAGCAGCCAAGACCAGAGACAGGGCTATGGCTACACCTTC	CASSQDQRQGYGYTF
TRBV7-3	TRBJ2-7	NA	few	TGTGCCAGCAGCCCTGGGGGGGCGGGAGCCGACGAGCAGTACTTC	CASSPGGAGADEQYF
TRBV5-6	TRBJ1-1	TRBD1	NA	TGTGCCAGCAGCCCCCGGGACAGGGGGAACACTGAAGCTTTCTTT	CASSPRDRGNTEAFF
TRBV7-7	TRBJ2-2	NA	NA	TGTGCTAGCAGCCGCGGAACCGGGGAGCTGTTTTTT	CASSRGTGELFF
TRBV7-9	TRBJ2-1	TRBD1	NA	TGTGCCAGCAGCTTAGCGTCAGGGGGCGTCTACAATGAGCAGTTCTTC	CASSLASGGVYNEQFF
TRBV5-6	TRBJ2-7	TRBD2	NA	TGTGCCAGCAGCCCGGGACTAGCGGACCTCTACGAGCAGTACTTC	CASSPGLADLYEQYF
TRBV19	TRBJ2-1	TRBD2	NA	TGTGCCAGTAGTATCGCGGGGGGTGGCTACAATGAGCAGTTCTTC	CASSIAGGGYNEQFF
TRBV11-1	TRBJ2-2	TRBD2	few	TGTGCCAGCAGCCCCGGACTAGCGGAGGGGGCCGGGGAGCTGTTTTTT	CASSPGLAEGAGELFF
TRBV6-6	TRBJ2-1	NA	NA	TGTGCCAGCGGGCGGGCCCTATACAATGAGCAGTTCTTC	CASGRALYNEQFF
TRBV6-5	TRBJ1-1	NA	NA	TGTGCCAGCAGGACGGACTGGAACACTGAAGCTTTCTTT	CASRTDWNTEAFF
TRBV11-2	TRBJ2-3	TRBD1	NA	TGTGCCAGCGGACCCCGACAGGGCCTAGATACGCAGTATTTT	CASGPRQGLDTQYF
TRBV6-2/TRBV6-3	TRBJ2-1	TRBD1	once	TGTGCCAGCAGTAGACAGGGGCCCTACAATGAGCAGTTCTTC	CASSRQGPYNEQFF
TRBV7-2	TRBJ2-7	TRBD2	NA	TGTGCCAGCAGCCCCAGCGGGGGATCCTACGAGCAGTACTTC	CASSPSGGSYEQYF
TRBV3-1/TRBV3-2	TRBJ1-2	NA	NA	TGTGCCAGCAGCCAATCCTTCTCGGACTTAAACTATGGCTACACCTTC	CASSQSFSDLNYGYTF